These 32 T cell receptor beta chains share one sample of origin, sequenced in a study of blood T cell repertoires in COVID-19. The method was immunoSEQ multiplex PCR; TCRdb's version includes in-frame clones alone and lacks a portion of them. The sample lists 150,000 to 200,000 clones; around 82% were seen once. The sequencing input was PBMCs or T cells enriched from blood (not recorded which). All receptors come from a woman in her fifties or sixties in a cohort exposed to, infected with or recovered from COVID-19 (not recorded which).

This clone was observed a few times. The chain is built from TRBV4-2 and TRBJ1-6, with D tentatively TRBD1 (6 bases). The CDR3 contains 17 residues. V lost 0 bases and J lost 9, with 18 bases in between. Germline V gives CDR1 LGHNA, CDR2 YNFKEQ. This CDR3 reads CASSQDPQGLVGSPLHF. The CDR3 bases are TGTGCCAGCAGCCAAGATCCGCAGGGGCTTGTCGGTTCACCCCTCCACTTT.

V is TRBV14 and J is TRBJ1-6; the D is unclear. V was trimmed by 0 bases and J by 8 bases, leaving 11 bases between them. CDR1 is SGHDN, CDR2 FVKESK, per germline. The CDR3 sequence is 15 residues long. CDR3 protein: CASSQEQAYYSPLHF. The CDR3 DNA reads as TGTGCCAGCAGCCAAGAGCAGGCATACTATTCACCCCTCCACTTT.

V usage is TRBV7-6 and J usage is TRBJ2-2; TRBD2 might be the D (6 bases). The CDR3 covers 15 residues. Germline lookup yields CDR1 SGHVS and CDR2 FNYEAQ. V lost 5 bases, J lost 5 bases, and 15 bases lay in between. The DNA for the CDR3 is TGTGCCAGCAGCCCCCCGACTAGAGCGACCGGGGAGCTGTTTTTT. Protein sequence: CASSPPTRATGELFF.

CDR3 amino acids: CASIHDGQFNEKLFF. In DNA form, the CDR3 reads TGTGCCAGCATTCACGATGGGCAGTTTAATGAAAAACTGTTTTTT. This chain connects TRBV2 to TRBJ1-4; D remains unclear. Germline CDR1 reads SNHLY; CDR2 reads FYNNEI. V lost 7 bases and J 4 bases, leaving 16 bases between the germline ends. This CDR3 is built from 15 residues.

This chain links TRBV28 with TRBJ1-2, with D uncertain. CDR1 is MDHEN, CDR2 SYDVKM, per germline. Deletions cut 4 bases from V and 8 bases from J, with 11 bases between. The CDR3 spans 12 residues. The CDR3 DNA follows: TGTGCCAGCAGTTCGCGGGGTGGCGGCTACACCTTC. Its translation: CASSSRGGGYTF.

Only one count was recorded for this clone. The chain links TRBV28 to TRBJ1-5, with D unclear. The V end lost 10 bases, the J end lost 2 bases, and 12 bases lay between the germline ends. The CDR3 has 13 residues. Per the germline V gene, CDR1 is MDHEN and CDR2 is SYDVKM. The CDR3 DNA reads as TGTGCCACCCACACTATGGGCAATCAGCCCCAGCATTTT. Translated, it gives CATHTMGNQPQHF.

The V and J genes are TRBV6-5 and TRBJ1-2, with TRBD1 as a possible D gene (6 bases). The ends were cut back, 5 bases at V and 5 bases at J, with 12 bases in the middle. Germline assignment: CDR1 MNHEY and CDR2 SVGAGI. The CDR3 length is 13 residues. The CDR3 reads CASSRQVNYGYTF. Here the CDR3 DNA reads TGTGCCAGCAGTAGACAGGTGAATTATGGCTACACCTTC.

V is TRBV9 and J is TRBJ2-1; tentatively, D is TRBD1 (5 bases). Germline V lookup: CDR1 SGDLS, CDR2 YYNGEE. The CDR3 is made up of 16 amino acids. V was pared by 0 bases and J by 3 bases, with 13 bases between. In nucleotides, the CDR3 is TGTGCCAGCAGCGTAGTGGACACTACAGTCTACAATGAGCAGTTCTTC. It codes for CASSVVDTTVYNEQFF.

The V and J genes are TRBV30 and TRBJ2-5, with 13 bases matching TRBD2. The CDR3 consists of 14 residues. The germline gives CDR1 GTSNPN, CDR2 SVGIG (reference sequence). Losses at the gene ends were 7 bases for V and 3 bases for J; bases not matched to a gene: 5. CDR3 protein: CALTSGGAEETQYF. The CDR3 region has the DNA TGTGCCTTAACTAGCGGGGGGGCCGAAGAGACCCAGTACTTC.

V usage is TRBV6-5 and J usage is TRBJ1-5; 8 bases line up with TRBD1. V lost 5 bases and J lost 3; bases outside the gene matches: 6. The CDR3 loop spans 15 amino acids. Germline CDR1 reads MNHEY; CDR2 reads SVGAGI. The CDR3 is CASSNQGANNQPQHF. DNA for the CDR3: TGTGCCAGCAGTAACCAGGGGGCGAACAATCAGCCCCAGCATTTT.

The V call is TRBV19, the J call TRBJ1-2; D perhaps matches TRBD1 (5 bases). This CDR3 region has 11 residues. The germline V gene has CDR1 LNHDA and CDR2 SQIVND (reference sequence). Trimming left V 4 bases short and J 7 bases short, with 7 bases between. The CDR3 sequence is CASSTQGGYTF. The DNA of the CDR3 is TGTGCCAGTAGTACCCAGGGTGGCTACACCTTC. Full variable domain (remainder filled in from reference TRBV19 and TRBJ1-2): DGGITQSPKYLFRKEGQNVTLSCEQNLNHDAMYWYRQDPGQGLRLIYYSQIVNDFQKGDIAEGYSVSREKKESFPLTVTSAQKNPTAFYLCASSTQGGYTFGSGTRLTVV.

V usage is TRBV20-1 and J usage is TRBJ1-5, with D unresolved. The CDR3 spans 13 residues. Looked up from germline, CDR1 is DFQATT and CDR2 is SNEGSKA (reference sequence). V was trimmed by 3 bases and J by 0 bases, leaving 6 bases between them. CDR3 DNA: TGCAGTGCTAGTCGGGGTAGCAATCAGCCCCAGCATTTT. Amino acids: CSASRGSNQPQHF.

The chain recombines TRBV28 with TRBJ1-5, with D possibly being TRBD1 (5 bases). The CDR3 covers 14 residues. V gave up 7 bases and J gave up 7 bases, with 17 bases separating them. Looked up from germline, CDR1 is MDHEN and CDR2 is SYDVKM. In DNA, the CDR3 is TGTGCCAGCACGAGACCGGGGGTGGTCCAGCCCCAGCATTTT. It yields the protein CASTRPGVVQPQHF.

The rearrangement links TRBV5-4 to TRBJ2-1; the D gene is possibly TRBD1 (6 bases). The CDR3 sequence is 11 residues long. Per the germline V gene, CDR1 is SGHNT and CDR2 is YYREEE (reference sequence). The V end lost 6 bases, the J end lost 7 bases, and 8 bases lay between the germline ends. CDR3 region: CASTRGNEQFF. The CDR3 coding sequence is TGTGCCAGCACTAGGGGGAATGAGCAGTTCTTC. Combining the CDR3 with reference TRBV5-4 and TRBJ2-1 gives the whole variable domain ETGVTQSPTHLIKTRGQQVTLRCSSQSGHNTVSWYQQALGQGPQFIFQYYREEENGRGNFPPRFSGLQFPNYSSELNVNALELDDSALYLCASTRGNEQFFGPGTRLTVL.

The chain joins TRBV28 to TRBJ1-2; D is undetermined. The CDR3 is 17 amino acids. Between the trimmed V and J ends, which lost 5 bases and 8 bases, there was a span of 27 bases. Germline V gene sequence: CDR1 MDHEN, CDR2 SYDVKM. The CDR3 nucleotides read TGTGCCAGCAGTCCAACCGGGGTAATCCGACCAACTGACGGCTACACCTTC. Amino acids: CASSPTGVIRPTDGYTF.

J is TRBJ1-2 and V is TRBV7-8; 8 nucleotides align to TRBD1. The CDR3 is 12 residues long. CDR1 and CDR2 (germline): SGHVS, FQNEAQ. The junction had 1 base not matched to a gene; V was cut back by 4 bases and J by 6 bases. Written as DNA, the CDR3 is TGTGCCAGCAGCTACAGGGGGGATGGCTACACCTTC. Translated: CASSYRGDGYTF.

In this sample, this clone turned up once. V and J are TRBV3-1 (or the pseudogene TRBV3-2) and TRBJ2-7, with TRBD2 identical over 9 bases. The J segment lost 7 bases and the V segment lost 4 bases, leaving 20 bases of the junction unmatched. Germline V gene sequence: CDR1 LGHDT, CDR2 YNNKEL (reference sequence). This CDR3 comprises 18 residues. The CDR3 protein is CASSPTFVLAGAQGEQYF. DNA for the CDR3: TGTGCCAGCAGCCCTACGTTTGTGTTAGCGGGGGCACAGGGAGAGCAGTACTTC.

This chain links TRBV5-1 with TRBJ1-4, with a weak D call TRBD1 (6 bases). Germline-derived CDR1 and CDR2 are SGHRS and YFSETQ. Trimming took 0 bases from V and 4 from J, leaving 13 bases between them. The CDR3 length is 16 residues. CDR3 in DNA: TGCGCCAGCAGCTTGGCTTTACAGGGTGGTAATGAAAAACTGTTTTTT. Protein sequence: CASSLALQGGNEKLFF.

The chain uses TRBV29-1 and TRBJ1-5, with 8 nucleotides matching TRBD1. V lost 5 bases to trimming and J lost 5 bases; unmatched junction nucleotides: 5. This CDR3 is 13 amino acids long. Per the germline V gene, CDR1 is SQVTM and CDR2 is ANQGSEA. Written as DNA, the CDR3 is TGCAGCGTTCGGACAGGGTTAGATCAGCCCCAGCATTTT. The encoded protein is CSVRTGLDQPQHF.

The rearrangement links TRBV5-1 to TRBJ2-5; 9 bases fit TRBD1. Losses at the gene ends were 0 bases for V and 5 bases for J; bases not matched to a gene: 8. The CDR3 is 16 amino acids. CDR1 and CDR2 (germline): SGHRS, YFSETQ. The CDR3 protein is CASSLEDRGRRETQYF. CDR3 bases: TGCGCCAGCAGCTTGGAGGACAGGGGTAGACGGGAGACCCAGTACTTC.

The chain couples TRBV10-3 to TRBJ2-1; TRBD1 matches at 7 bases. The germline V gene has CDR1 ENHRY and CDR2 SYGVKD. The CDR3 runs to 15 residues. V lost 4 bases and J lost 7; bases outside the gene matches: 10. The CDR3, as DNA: TGTGCCATCAGTGGTTTGGGACAGAAGGATAATGAGCAGTTCTTC. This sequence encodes CAISGLGQKDNEQFF.

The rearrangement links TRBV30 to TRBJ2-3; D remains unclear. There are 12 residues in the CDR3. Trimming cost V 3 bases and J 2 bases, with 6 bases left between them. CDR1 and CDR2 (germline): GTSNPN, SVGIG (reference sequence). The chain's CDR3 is CAWSQATDTQYF. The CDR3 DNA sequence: TGTGCCTGGAGCCAAGCCACAGATACGCAGTATTTT.

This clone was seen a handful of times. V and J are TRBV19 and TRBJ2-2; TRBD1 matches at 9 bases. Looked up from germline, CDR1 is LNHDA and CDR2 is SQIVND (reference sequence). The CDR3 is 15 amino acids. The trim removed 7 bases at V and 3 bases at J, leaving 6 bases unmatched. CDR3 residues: CASKGDREDTGELFF. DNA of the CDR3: TGTGCCAGTAAGGGGGACAGGGAGGACACCGGGGAGCTGTTTTTT.

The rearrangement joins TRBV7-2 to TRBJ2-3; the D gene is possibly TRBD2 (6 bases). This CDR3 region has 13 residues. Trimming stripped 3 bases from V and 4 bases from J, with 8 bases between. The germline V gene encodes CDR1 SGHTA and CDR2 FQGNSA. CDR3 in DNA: TGTGCCAGCAGCTTCGGGACTTCAGATACGCAGTATTTT. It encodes CASSFGTSDTQYF.

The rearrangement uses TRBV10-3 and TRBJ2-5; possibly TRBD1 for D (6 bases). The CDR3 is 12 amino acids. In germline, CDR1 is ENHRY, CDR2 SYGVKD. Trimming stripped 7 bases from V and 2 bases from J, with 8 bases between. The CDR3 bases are TGTGCCATCAATCAGGGGCAAGAGACCCAGTACTTC. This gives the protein CAINQGQETQYF.

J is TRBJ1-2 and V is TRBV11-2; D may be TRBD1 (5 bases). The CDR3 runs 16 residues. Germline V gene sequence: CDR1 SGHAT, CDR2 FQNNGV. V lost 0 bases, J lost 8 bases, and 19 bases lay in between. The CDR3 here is CASSLDRTTVAVGYTF. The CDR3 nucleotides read TGTGCCAGCAGCTTAGACCGCACGACAGTTGCCGTCGGCTACACCTTC.

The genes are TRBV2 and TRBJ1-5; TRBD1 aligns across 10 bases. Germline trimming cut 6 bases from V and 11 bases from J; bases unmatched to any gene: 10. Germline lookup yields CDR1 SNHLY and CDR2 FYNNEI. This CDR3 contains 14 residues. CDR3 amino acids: CASRGQGEMEAQHF. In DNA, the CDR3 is TGTGCCAGCAGAGGACAGGGGGAAATGGAGGCCCAGCATTTT.

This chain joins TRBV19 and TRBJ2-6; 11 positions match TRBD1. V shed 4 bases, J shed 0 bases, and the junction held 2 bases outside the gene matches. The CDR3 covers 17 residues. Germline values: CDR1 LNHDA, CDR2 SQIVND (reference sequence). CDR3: CASSTGTGGSGANVLTF. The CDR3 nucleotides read TGTGCCAGTAGTACCGGGACAGGGGGCTCTGGGGCCAACGTCCTGACTTTC.

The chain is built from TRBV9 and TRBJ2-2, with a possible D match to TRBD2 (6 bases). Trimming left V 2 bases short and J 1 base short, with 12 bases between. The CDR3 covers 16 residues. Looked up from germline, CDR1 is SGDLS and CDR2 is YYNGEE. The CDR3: CASSVGSGGNTGELFF. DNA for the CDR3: TGTGCCAGCAGCGTCGGGTCCGGGGGGAACACCGGGGAGCTGTTTTTT.

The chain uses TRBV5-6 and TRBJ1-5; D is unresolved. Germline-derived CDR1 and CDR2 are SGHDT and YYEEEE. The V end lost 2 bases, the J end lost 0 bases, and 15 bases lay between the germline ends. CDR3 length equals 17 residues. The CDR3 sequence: CASSLSLSRNSNQPQHF. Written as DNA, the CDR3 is TGTGCCAGCAGCTTAAGTCTTTCGAGGAATAGCAATCAGCCCCAGCATTTT.

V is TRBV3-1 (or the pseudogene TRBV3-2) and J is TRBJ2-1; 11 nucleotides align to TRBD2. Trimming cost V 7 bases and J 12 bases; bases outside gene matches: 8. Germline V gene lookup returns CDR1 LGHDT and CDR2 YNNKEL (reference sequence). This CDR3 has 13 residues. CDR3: CASIAGGDNVQFF. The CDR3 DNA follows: TGTGCCAGCATAGCGGGAGGGGATAACGTGCAGTTCTTC.

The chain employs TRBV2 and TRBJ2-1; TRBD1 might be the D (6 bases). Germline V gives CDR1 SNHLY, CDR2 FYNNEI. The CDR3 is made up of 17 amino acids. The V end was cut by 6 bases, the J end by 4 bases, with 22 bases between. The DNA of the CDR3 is TGTGCCAGCAGAGTTTACGCCGGGACACTTACTTACAATGAGCAGTTCTTC. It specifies CASRVYAGTLTYNEQFF.